This T cell receptor (beta chain) was retrieved from a study of human T cells and chemical hapten exposure. Study-level background: Patch tests put 0.01% DPC on the upper back, read at 6 days.

Time point: patch test 2, 6 weeks after DPC sensitization. Treatment indicated: therapeutic diphenylcyclopropenone sensitization with weekly scalp DPC. The sample holds a few counts of this clonotype. Germline V gene lookup returns CDR1 DFQATT and CDR2 SNEGSKA (reference sequence). The trim removed 0 bases at V and 4 bases at J, leaving 6 bases unmatched. The CDR3 consists of 14 residues. MiXCR was run by TCRdb on the RACE reads, yielding one entry per CDR3 protein. The data show tens of thousands of distinct CDR3 sequences, approximately 11% seen once. The TCR was taken from a man aged 35-49 years with alopecia areata. Some clones in this sample may be carry-over from other donors' samples. The chain uses TRBV20-1 and TRBJ2-7; TRBD2 matches 7 bases. This specimen was whole blood, taken in connection with sensitization to the hapten diphenylcyclopropenone (DPC). CDR3 region: CSARDMERGYEQYF. The CDR3 DNA reads as TGCAGTGCTAGAGATATGGAGCGGGGATACGAGCAGTACTTC.